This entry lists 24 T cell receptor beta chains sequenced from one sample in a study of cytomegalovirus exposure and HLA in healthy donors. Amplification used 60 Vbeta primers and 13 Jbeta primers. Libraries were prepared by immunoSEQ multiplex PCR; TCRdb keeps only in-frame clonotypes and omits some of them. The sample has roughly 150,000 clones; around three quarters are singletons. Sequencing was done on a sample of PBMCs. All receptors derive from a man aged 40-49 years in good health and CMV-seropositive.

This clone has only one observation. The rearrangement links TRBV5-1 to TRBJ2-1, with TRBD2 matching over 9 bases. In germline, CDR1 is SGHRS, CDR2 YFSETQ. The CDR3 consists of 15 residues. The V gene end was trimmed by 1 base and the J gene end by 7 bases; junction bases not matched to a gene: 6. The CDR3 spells CASSLSSGRFNEQFF. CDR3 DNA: TGCGCCAGCAGCTTGTCCAGCGGGAGGTTTAATGAGCAGTTCTTC.

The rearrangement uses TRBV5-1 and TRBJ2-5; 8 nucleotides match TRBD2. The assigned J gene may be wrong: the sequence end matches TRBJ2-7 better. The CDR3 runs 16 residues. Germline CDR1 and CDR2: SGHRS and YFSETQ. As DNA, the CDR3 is TGCGCCAGCAGCCAAACCCCGAGCGGGAGCTCCTACGAGCAGTACTTC. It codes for CASSQTPSGSSYEQYF.

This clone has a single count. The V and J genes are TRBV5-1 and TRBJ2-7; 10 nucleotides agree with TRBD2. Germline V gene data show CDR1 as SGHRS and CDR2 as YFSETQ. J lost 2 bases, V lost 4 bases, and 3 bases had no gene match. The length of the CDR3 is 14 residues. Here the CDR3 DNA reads TGCGCCAGCAGCAGGACTAGCGGCCCCTACGAGCAGTACTTC. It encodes CASSRTSGPYEQYF.

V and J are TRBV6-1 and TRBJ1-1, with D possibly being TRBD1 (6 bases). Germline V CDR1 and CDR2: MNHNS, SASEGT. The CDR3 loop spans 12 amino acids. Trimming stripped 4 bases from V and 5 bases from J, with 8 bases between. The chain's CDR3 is CASSGRGTEAFF. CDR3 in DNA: TGTGCCAGCAGTGGCAGGGGTACTGAAGCTTTCTTT.

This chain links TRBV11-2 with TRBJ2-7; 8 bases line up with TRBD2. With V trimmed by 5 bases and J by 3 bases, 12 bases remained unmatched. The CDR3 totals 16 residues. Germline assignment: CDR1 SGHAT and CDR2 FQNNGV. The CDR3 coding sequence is TGTGCCAGCAGCCCCGAAGAGGGACTAGGGGTCTACGAGCAGTACTTC. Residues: CASSPEEGLGVYEQYF.

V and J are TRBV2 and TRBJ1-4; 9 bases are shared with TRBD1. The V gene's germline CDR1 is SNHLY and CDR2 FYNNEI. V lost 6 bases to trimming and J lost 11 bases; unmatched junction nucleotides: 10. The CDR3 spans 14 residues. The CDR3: CASSAGQGLGKLFF. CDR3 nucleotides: TGTGCCAGCAGCGCTGGACAGGGGCTAGGGAAACTGTTTTTT.

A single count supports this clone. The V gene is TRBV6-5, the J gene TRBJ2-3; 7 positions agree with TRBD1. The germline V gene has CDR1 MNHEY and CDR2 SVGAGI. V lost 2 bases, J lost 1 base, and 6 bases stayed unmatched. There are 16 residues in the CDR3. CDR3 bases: TGTGCCAGCAGTTACGGTGGGACAGCTGGCACAGATACGCAGTATTTT. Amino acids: CASSYGGTAGTDTQYF.

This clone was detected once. In DNA form, the CDR3 reads TGTGCCAGCAGTTTAGTGGGACAGGGGCCTACGAACTATGGCTACACCTTC. Translation: CASSLVGQGPTNYGYTF. The V gene is TRBV28, the J gene TRBJ1-2, with 10 positions matching TRBD1. Looked up from germline, CDR1 is MDHEN and CDR2 is SYDVKM. V shed 2 bases and J 2 bases; nucleotides not matched to a gene: 8. CDR3 length: 17 residues.

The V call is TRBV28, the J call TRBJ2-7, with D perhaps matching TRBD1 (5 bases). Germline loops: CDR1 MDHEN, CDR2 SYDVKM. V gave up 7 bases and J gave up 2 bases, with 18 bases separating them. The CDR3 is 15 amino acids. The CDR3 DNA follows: TGTGCCAGCACTGTCGTAGGGGATGCCCCCTACGAGCAGTACTTC. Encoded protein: CASTVVGDAPYEQYF.

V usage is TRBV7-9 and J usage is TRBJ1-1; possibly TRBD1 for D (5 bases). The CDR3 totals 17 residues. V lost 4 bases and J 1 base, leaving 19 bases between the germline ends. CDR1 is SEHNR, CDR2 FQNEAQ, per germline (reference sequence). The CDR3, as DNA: TGTGCCAGCAGCTACCGCCTGGGGCTAGGGCCGAACACTGAAGCTTTCTTT. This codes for CASSYRLGLGPNTEAFF.

The CDR3: CASSQDLETGPFVYGYTF. In DNA form, the CDR3 reads TGCGCCAGCAGCCAAGATCTTGAGACAGGGCCGTTCGTGTATGGCTACACCTTC. This rearrangement joins TRBV4-1 to TRBJ1-2; the match to TRBD1 covers 7 bases. Germline V gene sequence: CDR1 MGHRA, CDR2 YSYEKL. The CDR3 loop spans 18 amino acids. Unmatched junction bases numbered 15, after V lost 0 bases and J lost 5 bases.

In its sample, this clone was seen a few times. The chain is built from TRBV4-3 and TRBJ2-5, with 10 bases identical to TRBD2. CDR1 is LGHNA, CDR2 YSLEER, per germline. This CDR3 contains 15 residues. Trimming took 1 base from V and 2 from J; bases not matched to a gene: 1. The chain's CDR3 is CASSQGGLAQETQYF. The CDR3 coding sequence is TGCGCCAGCAGCCAAGGGGGACTAGCGCAAGAGACCCAGTACTTC.

This CDR3 reads CASSYDGRANTEAFF. The CDR3 DNA follows: TGTGCCAGCAGTTACGATGGGCGCGCGAACACTGAAGCTTTCTTT. This rearrangement joins TRBV6-6 to TRBJ1-1, with D hard to call. CDR1 MNHNY and CDR2 SVGAGI come from the germline V gene (reference sequence). There are 15 residues in the CDR3. The V end lost 2 bases, the J end lost 1 base, and 11 bases lay between the germline ends.

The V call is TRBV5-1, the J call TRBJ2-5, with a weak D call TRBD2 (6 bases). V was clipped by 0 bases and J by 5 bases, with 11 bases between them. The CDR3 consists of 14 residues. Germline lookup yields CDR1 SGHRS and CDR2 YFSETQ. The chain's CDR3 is CASSLDGGEETQYF. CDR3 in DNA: TGCGCCAGCAGCTTGGACGGGGGAGAGGAGACCCAGTACTTC.

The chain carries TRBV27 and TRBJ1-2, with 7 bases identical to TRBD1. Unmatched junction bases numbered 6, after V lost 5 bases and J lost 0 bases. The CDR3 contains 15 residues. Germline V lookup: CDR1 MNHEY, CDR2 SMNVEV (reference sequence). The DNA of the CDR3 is TGTGCCAGCAGTCCAAGACAGGGAGCTAACTATGGCTACACCTTC. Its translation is CASSPRQGANYGYTF.

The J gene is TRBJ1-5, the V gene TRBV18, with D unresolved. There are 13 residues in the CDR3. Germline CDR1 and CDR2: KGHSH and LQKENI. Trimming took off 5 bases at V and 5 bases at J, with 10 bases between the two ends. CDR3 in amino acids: CASSWAQDQPQHF. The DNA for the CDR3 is TGTGCCAGCTCATGGGCCCAGGATCAGCCCCAGCATTTT.

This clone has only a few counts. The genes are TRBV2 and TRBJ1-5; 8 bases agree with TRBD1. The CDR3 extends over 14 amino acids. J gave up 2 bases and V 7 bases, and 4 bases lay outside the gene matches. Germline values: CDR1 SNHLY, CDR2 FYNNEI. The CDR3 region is CASNDRGGNQPQHF. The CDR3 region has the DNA TGTGCCAGCAACGACAGGGGCGGCAATCAGCCCCAGCATTTT. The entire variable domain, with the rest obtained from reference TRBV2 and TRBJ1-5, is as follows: EPEVTQTPSHQVTQMGQEVILRCVPISNHLYFYWYRQILGQKVEFLVSFYNNEISEKSEIFDDQFSVERPDGSNFTLKIRSTKLEDSAMYFCASNDRGGNQPQHFGDGTRLSIL.

This CDR3 is CASSLTAGEETQYF. As DNA, the CDR3 is TGCGCCAGCAGCTTGACAGCGGGAGAAGAGACCCAGTACTTC. V usage is TRBV5-1 and J usage is TRBJ2-5, with TRBD2 matching over 8 bases. Germline CDR1 reads SGHRS; CDR2 reads YFSETQ. J was trimmed by 3 bases and V by 1 base; bases with no gene match: 2. CDR3 length equals 14 residues.

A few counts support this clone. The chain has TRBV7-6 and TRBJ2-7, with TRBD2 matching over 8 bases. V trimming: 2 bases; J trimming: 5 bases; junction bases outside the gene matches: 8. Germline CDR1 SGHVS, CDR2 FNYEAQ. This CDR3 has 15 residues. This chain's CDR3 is CASSLTQRESDEQYF. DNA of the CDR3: TGTGCCAGCAGCTTAACTCAGCGGGAGAGTGACGAGCAGTACTTC.

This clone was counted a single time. The CDR3 spells CASTDRTRPGYEQYF. CDR3 sequence (DNA): TGTGCCAGCACCGACCGGACTCGACCGGGGTACGAGCAGTACTTC. J is TRBJ2-7 and V is TRBV28; D possibly corresponds to TRBD2 (5 bases). The V gene's germline CDR1 is MDHEN and CDR2 SYDVKM. This CDR3 is 15 amino acids long. V was clipped by 7 bases and J by 4 bases, with 20 bases between them. The whole variable domain, filled in from reference TRBV28 and TRBJ2-7, reads DVKVTQSSRYLVKRTGEKVFLECVQDMDHENMFWYRQDPGLGLRLIYFSYDVKMKEKGDIPEGYSVSREKKERFSLILESASTNQTSMYLCASTDRTRPGYEQYFGPGTRLTVT.

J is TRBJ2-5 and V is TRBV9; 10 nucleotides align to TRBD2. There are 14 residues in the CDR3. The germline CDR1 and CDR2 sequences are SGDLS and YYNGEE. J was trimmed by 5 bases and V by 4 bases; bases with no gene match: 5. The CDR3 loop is CASSWTSGSETQYF. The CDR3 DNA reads TGTGCCAGCAGCTGGACTAGCGGTTCGGAGACCCAGTACTTC.

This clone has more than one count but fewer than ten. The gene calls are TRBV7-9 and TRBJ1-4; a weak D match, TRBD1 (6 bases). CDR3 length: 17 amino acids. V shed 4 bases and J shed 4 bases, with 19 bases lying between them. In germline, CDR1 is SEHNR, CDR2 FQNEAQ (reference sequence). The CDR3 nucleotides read TGTGCCAGCAGCTCGAATTATATGACAGGTTTTAATGAAAAACTGTTTTTT. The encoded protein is CASSSNYMTGFNEKLFF.

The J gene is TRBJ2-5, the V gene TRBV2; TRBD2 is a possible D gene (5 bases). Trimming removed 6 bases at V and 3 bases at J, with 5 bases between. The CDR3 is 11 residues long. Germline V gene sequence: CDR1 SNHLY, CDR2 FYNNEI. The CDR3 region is CASSGEETQYF. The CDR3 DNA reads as TGTGCCAGCAGCGGGGAAGAGACCCAGTACTTC. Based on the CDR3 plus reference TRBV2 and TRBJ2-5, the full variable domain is EPEVTQTPSHQVTQMGQEVILRCVPISNHLYFYWYRQILGQKVEFLVSFYNNEISEKSEIFDDQFSVERPDGSNFTLKIRSTKLEDSAMYFCASSGEETQYFGPGTRLLVL.

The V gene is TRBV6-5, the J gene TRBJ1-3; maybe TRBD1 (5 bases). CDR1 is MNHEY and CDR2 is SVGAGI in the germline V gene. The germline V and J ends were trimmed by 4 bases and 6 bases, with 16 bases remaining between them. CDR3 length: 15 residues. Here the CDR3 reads CASSLTSPGQNTIYF. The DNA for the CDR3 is TGTGCCAGCAGTTTAACGTCTCCAGGGCAAAACACCATATATTTT.